This record concerns one TCR beta chain sequence. Its target antigen remains unknown. The sample holds no much larger clone one base away, and base qualities are not on file. The cohort was made up of 666 healthy bone marrow donors. Cohort members were all nominally healthy when sampled, although unrecorded immune exposures were likely present. The donor was CMV seropositive and was included in the group of 250 to 300 seropositive cohort members. A peripheral blood sample was collected from each donor, and TCR beta sequencing was performed on peripheral blood mononuclear cells. The Qiagen DNeasy Blood Extraction Kit was used to extract genomic DNA from the blood cell samples. The data originate from a study of cytomegalovirus exposure and HLA in healthy donors (dated by TCRdb to the late 2010s). For the study in its entirety: In an earlier analysis of under 750 of the donors, about 260 Gb of sequence data and 100 million or so unique TCR beta sequences from approximately 180 million T cells were reported. Of the 300 to 500 genotyped donors, 65% to 90% were placed in the genetic ancestry cluster associated with self-reported Caucasian donors. Four to six DR-DQ haplotypes were handled as single units for association and clustering, since linkage in the cohort was strong. Along with the approximately 650-subject first cohort, a separate validation cohort of around 120 different subjects was used. Genome-wide SNP genotypes for about 65% of the 666 donors were used in a later genetic analysis, which treated that subset as a discovery cohort. HLA typing included class I and class II loci at four-digit resolution. The later analysis used no new phenotypic data to find candidate immune exposures, relying instead on TCR beta sequences and their occurrence across donors. Donor age, sex, ethnicity and CMV serostatus were compiled together with the repertoire data. Every discovery cohort repertoire had been produced on one sequencing platform. On average, roughly 240,000 unique TCR beta nucleotide sequences were sequenced per donor among a few hundred genotyped donors of the cohort, with about 17% of those sequences being non-productive. The study combined high-throughput TCR immunosequencing, statistical association of individual TCRs with disease status, and machine learning to predict cytomegalovirus infection status. The aim of the study was to test whether cataloging public T cell receptors could identify signatures of past pathogen exposure. The study profiled the T cell repertoires of 500 to 800 subjects by immunosequencing and related them to cytomegalovirus serostatus. To decide whether each TCR beta V gene segment behaved as functional or pseudogenic, an earlier analysis of approximately 590 of the donors relied on high-throughput TCR beta sequencing. A later analysis re-examined previously published TCR beta repertoires from more than 550 donors and added high-resolution HLA genotyping to investigate patterns of TCR occurrence. The number of donors typed differed by locus, with roughly 620-630 for A, B, C, DRB1 and DQB1, roughly 520 for DQA1, 606 for DPA1, and some 450 for DPB1. Roughly 300 gigabases of sequencing data and 75 million to 85 million unique TCR sequences made up an early release that covered several hundred HLA-typed donors.

Library method: the immunoSEQ multiplex PCR assay. The multiplex PCR relied on a mix of 60 forward primers for TCR Vbeta segments and 13 reverse primers for TCR Jbeta segments. The CDR3 region of rearranged TCR beta genes was amplified from genomic DNA by a multiplex PCR assay. The amplified TCR beta libraries were sequenced on the Illumina HiSeq System as 87-base-pair reads. Per the authors' processing: Across the 640 or so repertoires, a later analysis counted 60 million to 90 million unique TCR beta chains, around 11 million of which were shared by at least two donors. Raw reads were error-corrected and collapsed into unique sequences with a nearest-neighbor algorithm that merged closely related sequences to remove PCR and sequencing errors. To assign V, D and J gene segments, CDR3 sequences were aligned to IMGT reference sequences. For a sequence to be retained, at least a six-nucleotide match to both a V gene segment and a J gene segment was required. A rearrangement counted as productive if the CDR3 had no stop codons and remained in frame with V and J, and every other rearrangement counted as non-productive. Following IMGT convention, CDR3 was defined as the stretch from the second conserved V-encoded cysteine up to the conserved J-encoded phenylalanine. The earlier analysis of about 590 of the donors excluded sequences that lacked an unambiguous match to a single V gene segment. In an earlier analysis of approximately 590 of the donors, V segments were called functional above 56.7% productive rearrangements and were called segregating when the between-donor standard deviation exceeded 5%. To diagnose cytomegalovirus status from the catalog of TCR beta chain sequences, a statistical classification framework was built. In a later analysis, V and J genes were assigned by comparing TCR nucleotide sequences against IMGT/GENE-DB human TR gene sequences. Using the TCRdist pipeline, a later analysis assigned CDR3 sequences along with most-parsimonious VDJ recombination scenarios. In a later analysis, each TCR beta chain was defined by its CDR3 amino acid sequence together with its V-gene family, and reads lacking a unique V-gene family were excluded. A later analysis removed several hundred highly shared, low-generation-probability nucleotide sequences to deal with suspected cross-contamination and a sequencing artifact. In a later analysis, a clonal expansion index for each public chain was calculated from normalized within-repertoire ranks of inferred template counts. Generation probabilities in a later analysis came from a VDJ recombination model fitted to out-of-frame rearrangements, and those results were checked against IGoR. Hypergeometric tests were used in a later analysis to score TCR-TCR, TCR-HLA and TCR-CMV co-occurrence, with a repertoire-size bias correction applied to the TCR pairs. In a later analysis, false discovery rates were estimated by permuting HLA or CMV assignments 20 times. In a later analysis, co-occurring TCRs were grouped using DBSCAN, and TCRdist sequence similarity was added for clustering within HLA-allele-positive subsets. Repertoires with fewer than 30,000 or more than 120,000 public chains, plus five repertoires with anomalous nucleotide sharing, were excluded from co-occurrence clustering. TCRdb mirrors the immuneACCESS table, restricted to in-frame sequences. Some clones are absent from its copies; in checked studies, under half trace to an unresolved V gene, and the reason for the others is unknown. D and trimming come from the DNA, and the V and J calls and clone size come from that table. The sample yields roughly 100,000 clones; around 75% were counted once. Around 9.9% of the sample lies in the top ten.

Trimming costs V 2 bases and J 4 bases, and their ends lie 11 bases apart. The CDR3 covers 14 residues, taking in both the cysteine and the phenylalanine. The only DNA kept is the CDR3, 42 bases in frame from the first base. The germline V gene gives CDR1 as MGHRA and CDR2 as YSYEKL. Broader findings and caveats from the paper: Broadly in line with IMGT annotations, most TCR beta V segments showed up in productive rearrangements about 87% or about 30% of the time in an earlier analysis of approximately 640 of the donors. While some public TCRs were present in many individuals, most TCR sequences turned up only very rarely across donors. A further reported finding was that TCR beta sequences accurately predicted the HLA-A and HLA-B alleles for most subjects in the first cohort. The 87-base-pair reads could not distinguish some IMGT-functional V segments, including TRBV6-2 and TRBV6-3, so those segments were excluded. A later genetic analysis associated a missense DCLRE1C variant with V-gene and J-gene trimming of TCR beta chains, and an independent cohort replicated the association. According to a later analysis, TCR association rates differed among HLA loci, with DRB1 alleles showing the most associated TCRs and HLA-C alleles showing the fewest. Seventeen rarely observed V segments, including chromosome 9 orphons, were excluded from the earlier analysis of some 590 of the donors because counts were too low. In vitro tests confirmed that three of the cytomegalovirus-associated TCR beta chains recognize cytomegalovirus antigens. Because some donors lacked HLA typing at each locus, the association tests relied only on the typed subset. In this cohort, only TCR beta chains were sequenced, and detectable features were limited by the absence of alpha or paired-chain data. The presence/absence analyses assumed that sequencing depth was roughly uniform across donors, and that assumption may not be true. Specific HLA alleles were associated with around 18,000 TCR beta sequences at a false discovery rate of 0.05 in a later analysis. According to the authors, the approach could potentially be generalized to other disease states and immunological phenotypes. A later analysis found that HLA-associated TCR beta chains were more clonally expanded and had lower generation probabilities than equally common non-associated chains. Cytomegalovirus status was reported to be diagnosed by the classifier with high specificity and sensitivity in both the original and validation cohorts. Most CMV-associated TCR beta chains appeared to be HLA-restricted in a later analysis, and the HLA associations seemed to be driven largely by CMV exposure. In a later analysis, several top co-occurrence clusters were reported to appear linked to parvovirus B19, influenza, CMV and Epstein-Barr virus. A total of fewer than 200 TCR beta chains were listed by the study as associated with cytomegalovirus. Compared with the 666-donor mean, donors in an Asian-associated ancestry cluster had fewer N-insertions in productive TCRs, according to a later genetic analysis. A cluster of highly shared sequence variants was judged likely to be a technical artifact of the sequencing pipeline. Assigning TCR associations to individual alleles was difficult when HLA alleles, especially DR and DQ, strongly co-occurred. Correlated functional status among segregating V segments might reflect linkage disequilibrium, but an unknown experimental factor could not be ruled out. The only immune exposure information available for the cohort was CMV serostatus.

The sample comprised PBMCs. The rearranged chain carries TRBV4-1 and TRBJ1-2, with the D gene too uncertain to name. This receptor was identified in a man aged 18 to 29 in good health and CMV-seropositive. In nucleotides, the sequence is TGCGCCAGCAGCCAACCGGAAGCGGGCTATGGCTACACCTTC. It translates to CASSQPEAGYGYTF.